This is a list of T cell receptor beta chains from one sample in a study of T cells after yellow fever vaccination. MiXCR, run by TCRdb on the 5' RACE reads, gives a single entry per CDR3 protein. The table lists a few hundred thousand distinct CDR3 sequences, around 7% of them singletons. The starting material was PBMCs, obtained roughly seven weeks after the first yellow fever vaccination. All receptors derive from a man aged 18 to 29 who received the YFV17D yellow fever vaccine. The conserved cysteine and the conserved F or W are not part of the CDR3 here.

v_gene	j_gene	CDR3aa
TRBV7-9	TRBJ2-1	ASSLARTSGNEQF
TRBV18	TRBJ2-3	ASSRQGASTDTQY
TRBV5-4	TRBJ2-1	ASSVPTGPNEQF
TRBV7-9	TRBJ2-2	ASSLRASTGELF
TRBV15	TRBJ2-4	ATSRVEGSKNIQY
TRBV7-9	TRBJ2-6	ASKDRDHSGANVLT
TRBV4-3	TRBJ2-3	ASSQEETALGTQY
TRBV29-1	TRBJ2-2	SASTTGFTGELF
TRBV18	TRBJ1-1	ASSLLHNTEAF
TRBV7-2	TRBJ1-6	ASSRSGPNSPLH
TRBV6-5	TRBJ1-5	ASSYSRSLGEPQH
TRBV4-1	TRBJ2-3	ASSHEDRAPRDTQY
TRBV2	TRBJ2-1	ASMGWTGGNEQF
TRBV5-6	TRBJ1-3	ASSLAGAGNTIY
TRBV7-9	TRBJ1-2	ASSLVADNYGYT
TRBV6-2/TRBV6-3	TRBJ1-5	ASSPNSQHSGEEDSNQPQH
TRBV2	TRBJ1-2	TCCHGVGQGAMGYGYT
TRBV29-1	TRBJ1-1	SGGGGWAMNTEAF
TRBV27	TRBJ1-1	ASSLMSNTEAF
TRBV4-1	TRBJ2-1	ASSYQRGLYNEQF
TRBV18	TRBJ2-7	ASSPRPGGPHEQY
TRBV7-8	TRBJ2-5	ASSFVNRRGETQY
TRBV4-3	TRBJ2-1	ASSQVDKPRNEQF
TRBV6-5	TRBJ2-2	ASSYSAGPTGELF
TRBV7-2	TRBJ2-1	ASSLGIVGYNEQF
TRBV11-3	TRBJ2-1	ASSLVLAGFNEQF
TRBV19	TRBJ2-5	ASSVRRSETQY
TRBV5-1	TRBJ2-5	ASSLGRGAETQY
TRBV12-3/TRBV12-4	TRBJ2-7	ASSRIQVHSYEQY
TRBV4-2	TRBJ2-1	ASSQGSGSHNEQF
TRBV4-3	TRBJ2-2	ASSQFSSTGELF
TRBV4-1	TRBJ2-3	ASSQERTGSTDTQY
TRBV6-1	TRBJ2-5	ASRVRTGWGETQY
TRBV11-2	TRBJ2-7	ASSLVVDISYEQY
TRBV7-9	TRBJ2-5	ASSRGQGETQY
TRBV6-5	TRBJ2-7	ASSYFAGEFYEQY
TRBV7-6	TRBJ1-6	ASSLLTSYNSPLH
TRBV2	TRBJ1-2	ASSLNYGYT
TRBV12-3/TRBV12-4	TRBJ1-6	ASSPDSSYNSPLH
TRBV27	TRBJ1-6	ASSLSSGAVSPLH
TRBV20-1	TRBJ2-5	SAQDNRNQETQY
TRBV7-3	TRBJ1-1	ASSPFVGTEAF
TRBV19	TRBJ2-1	ASDSNNEQF
TRBV7-2	TRBJ2-7	ASRQGLGHEQY
TRBV18	TRBJ2-5	ASSEDRVAQY
TRBV24-1	TRBJ2-5	ATSQPGTGLQETQY
TRBV12-3/TRBV12-4	TRBJ2-3	ASSRTGGQATDTQY
TRBV5-4	TRBJ2-1	ASSQDVSYNEQF
TRBV5-1	TRBJ2-3	ASSWRTSGGPQDTQY
TRBV5-4	TRBJ1-1	ASSPGAGDTEAF
TRBV7-8	TRBJ2-3	ASRLSGTQY
TRBV27	TRBJ1-2	ASSPSGDGYT